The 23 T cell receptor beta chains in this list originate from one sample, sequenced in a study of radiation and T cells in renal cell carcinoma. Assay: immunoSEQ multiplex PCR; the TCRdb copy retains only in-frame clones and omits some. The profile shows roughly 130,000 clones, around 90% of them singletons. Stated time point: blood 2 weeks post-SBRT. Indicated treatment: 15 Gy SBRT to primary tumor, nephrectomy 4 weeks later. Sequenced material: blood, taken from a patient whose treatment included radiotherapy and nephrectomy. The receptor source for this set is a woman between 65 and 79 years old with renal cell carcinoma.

This CDR3 is CSVGDSYNEQFF. The CDR3 region has the DNA TGCAGCGTCGGGGACAGCTACAATGAGCAGTTCTTC. The chain is built from TRBV29-1 and TRBJ2-1, with 7 bases aligning to TRBD1. The CDR3 contains 12 residues. CDR1 and CDR2 from the germline V gene are SQVTM and ANQGSEA. V was clipped by 6 bases and J by 3 bases; unmatched bases: 2.

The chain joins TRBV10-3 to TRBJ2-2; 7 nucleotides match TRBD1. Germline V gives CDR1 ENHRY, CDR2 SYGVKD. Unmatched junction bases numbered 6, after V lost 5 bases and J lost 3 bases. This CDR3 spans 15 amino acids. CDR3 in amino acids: CAISIQGSDTGELFF. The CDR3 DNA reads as TGTGCCATCAGTATACAGGGGTCGGACACCGGGGAGCTGTTTTTT.

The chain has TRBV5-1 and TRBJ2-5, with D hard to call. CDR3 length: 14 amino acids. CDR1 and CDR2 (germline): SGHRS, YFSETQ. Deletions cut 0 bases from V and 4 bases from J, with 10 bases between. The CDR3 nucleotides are TGCGCCAGCAGCTTGGGGGGTAGTAGAGAGACCCAGTACTTC. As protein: CASSLGGSRETQYF.

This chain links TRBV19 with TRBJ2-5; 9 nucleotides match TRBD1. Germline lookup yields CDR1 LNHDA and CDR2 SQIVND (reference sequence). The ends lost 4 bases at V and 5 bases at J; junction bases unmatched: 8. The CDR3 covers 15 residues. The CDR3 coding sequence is TGTGCCAGTAGTACCGGGACAGGGCCGCGGGAGACCCAGTACTTC. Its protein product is CASSTGTGPRETQYF.

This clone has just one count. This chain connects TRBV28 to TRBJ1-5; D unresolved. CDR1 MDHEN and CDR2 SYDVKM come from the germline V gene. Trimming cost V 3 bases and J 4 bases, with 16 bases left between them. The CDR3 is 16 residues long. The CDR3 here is CASSFTFGGRNQPQHF. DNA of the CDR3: TGTGCCAGCAGTTTTACCTTTGGAGGGAGGAATCAGCCCCAGCATTTT. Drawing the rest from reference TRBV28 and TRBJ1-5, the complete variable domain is DVKVTQSSRYLVKRTGEKVFLECVQDMDHENMFWYRQDPGLGLRLIYFSYDVKMKEKGDIPEGYSVSREKKERFSLILESASTNQTSMYLCASSFTFGGRNQPQHFGDGTRLSIL.

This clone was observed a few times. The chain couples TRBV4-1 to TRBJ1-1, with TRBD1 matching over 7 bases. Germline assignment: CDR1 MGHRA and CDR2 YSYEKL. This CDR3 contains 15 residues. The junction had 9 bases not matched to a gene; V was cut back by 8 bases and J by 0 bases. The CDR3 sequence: CASAEGTDLNTEAFF. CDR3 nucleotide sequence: TGCGCCAGCGCAGAGGGGACAGACCTGAACACTGAAGCTTTCTTT.

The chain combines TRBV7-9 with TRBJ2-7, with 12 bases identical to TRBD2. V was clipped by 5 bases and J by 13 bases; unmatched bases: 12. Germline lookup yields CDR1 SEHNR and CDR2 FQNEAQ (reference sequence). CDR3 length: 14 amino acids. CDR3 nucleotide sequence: TGTGCCAGCAGCACTAGCGGGGGGTCACAGAGCGTATACTTC. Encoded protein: CASSTSGGSQSVYF.

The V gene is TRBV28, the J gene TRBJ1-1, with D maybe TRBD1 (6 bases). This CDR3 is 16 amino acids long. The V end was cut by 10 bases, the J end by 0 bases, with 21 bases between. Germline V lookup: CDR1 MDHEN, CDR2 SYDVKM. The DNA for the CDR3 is TGTGCCACCGAGGGGGGGGCACAGGCGTTGAACACTGAAGCTTTCTTT. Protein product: CATEGGAQALNTEAFF.

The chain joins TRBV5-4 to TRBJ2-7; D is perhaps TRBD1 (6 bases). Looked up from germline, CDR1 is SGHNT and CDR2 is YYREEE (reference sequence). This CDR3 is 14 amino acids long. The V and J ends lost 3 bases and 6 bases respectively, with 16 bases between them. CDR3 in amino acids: CASSSLQGLGEQYF. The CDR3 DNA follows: TGTGCCAGCAGCTCATTACAGGGTCTCGGCGAGCAGTACTTC.

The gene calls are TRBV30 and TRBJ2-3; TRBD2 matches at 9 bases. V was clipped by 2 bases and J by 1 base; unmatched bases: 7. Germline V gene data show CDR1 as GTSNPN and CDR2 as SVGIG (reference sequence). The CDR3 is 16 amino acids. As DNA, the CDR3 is TGTGCCTGGAGTAACCCCTTAGCGGGGGGCACAGATACGCAGTATTTT. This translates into CAWSNPLAGGTDTQYF. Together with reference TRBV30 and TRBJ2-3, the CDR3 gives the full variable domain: SQTIHQWPATLVQPVGSPLSLECTVEGTSNPNLYWYRQAAGRGLQLLFYSVGIGQISSEVPQNLSASRPQDRQFILSSKKLLLSDSGFYLCAWSNPLAGGTDTQYFGPGTRLTVL.

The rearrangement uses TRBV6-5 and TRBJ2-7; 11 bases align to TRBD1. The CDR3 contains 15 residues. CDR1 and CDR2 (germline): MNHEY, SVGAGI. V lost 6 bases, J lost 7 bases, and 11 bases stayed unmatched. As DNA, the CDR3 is TGTGCCAGCAGCCAACCCGGACAGGGGGCGAGGGAGCAGTACTTC. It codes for CASSQPGQGAREQYF.

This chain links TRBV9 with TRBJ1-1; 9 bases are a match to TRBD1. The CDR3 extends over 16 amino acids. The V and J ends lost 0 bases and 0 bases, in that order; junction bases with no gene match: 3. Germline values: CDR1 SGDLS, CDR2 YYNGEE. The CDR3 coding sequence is TGTGCCAGCAGCGTAGCAGGGGACAGGGTGAACACTGAAGCTTTCTTT. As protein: CASSVAGDRVNTEAFF.

The CDR3 protein is CASSSGDKIYGYTF. CDR3 DNA: TGTGCCAGCAGTTCGGGGGATAAAATCTATGGCTACACCTTC. The chain has TRBV6-1 and TRBJ1-2, with a possible D match to TRBD1 (5 bases). The CDR3 length is 14 residues. Trimming stripped 5 bases from V and 4 bases from J, with 14 bases between. Looked up from germline, CDR1 is MNHNS and CDR2 is SASEGT.

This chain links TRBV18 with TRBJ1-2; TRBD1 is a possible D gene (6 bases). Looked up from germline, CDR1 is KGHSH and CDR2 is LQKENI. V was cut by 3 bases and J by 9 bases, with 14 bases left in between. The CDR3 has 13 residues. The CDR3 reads CASSPTRDTSYTF. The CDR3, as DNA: TGTGCCAGCTCACCTACCCGGGACACAAGCTACACCTTC.

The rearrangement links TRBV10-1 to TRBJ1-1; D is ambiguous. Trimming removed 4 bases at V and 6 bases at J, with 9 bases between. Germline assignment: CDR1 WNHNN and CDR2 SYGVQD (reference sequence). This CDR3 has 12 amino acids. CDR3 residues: CASSGLAAEAFF. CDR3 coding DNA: TGCGCCAGCAGTGGATTGGCAGCTGAAGCTTTCTTT.

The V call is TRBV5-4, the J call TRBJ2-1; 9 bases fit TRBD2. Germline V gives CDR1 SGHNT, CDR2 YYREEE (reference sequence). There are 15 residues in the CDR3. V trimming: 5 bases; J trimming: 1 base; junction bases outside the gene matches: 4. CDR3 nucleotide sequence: TGTGCCAGCAGGAGCGGGGGGCAGTCCTACAATGAGCAGTTCTTC. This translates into CASRSGGQSYNEQFF.

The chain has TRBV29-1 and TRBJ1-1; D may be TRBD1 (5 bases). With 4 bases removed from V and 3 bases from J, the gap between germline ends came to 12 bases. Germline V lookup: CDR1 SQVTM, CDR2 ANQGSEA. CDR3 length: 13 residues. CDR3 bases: TGCAGCGTTGGGTCCAGGGTAGACACTGAAGCTTTCTTT. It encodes CSVGSRVDTEAFF.

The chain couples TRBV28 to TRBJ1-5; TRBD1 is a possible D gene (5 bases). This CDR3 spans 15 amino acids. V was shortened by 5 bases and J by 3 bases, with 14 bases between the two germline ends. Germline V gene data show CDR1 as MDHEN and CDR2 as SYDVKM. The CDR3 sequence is CASSPMGTNNQPQHF. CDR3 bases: TGTGCCAGCAGTCCTATGGGGACCAACAATCAGCCCCAGCATTTT.

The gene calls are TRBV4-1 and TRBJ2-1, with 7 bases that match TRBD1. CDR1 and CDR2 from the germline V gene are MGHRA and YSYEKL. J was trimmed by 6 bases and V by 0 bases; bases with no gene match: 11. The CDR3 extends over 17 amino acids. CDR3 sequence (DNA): TGCGCCAGCAGCCAAGATCTAGGGGGCGCGAATTCCAATGAGCAGTTCTTC. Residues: CASSQDLGGANSNEQFF.

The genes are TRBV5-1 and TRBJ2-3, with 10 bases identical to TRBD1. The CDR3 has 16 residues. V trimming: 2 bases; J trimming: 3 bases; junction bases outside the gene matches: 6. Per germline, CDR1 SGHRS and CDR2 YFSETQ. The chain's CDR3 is CASSLPRDRGTDTQYF. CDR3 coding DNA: TGCGCCAGCAGCTTACCCCGGGACAGGGGAACAGATACGCAGTATTTT. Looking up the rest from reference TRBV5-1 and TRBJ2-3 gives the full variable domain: KAGVTQTPRYLIKTRGQQVTLSCSPISGHRSVSWYQQTPGQGLQFLFEYFSETQRNKGNFPGRFSGRQFSNSRSEMNVSTLELGDSALYLCASSLPRDRGTDTQYFGPGTRLTVL.

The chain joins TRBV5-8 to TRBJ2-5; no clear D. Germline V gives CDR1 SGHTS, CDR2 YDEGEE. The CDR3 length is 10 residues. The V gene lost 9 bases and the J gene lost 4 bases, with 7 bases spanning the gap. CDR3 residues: CATGRETQYF. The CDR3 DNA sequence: TGTGCCACCGGAAGAGAGACCCAGTACTTC.

In nucleotides, the CDR3 is TGTGCCAGTAGTATAGGCCCCCCTGAAAAACTGTTTTTT. Translated: CASSIGPPEKLFF. V and J are TRBV19 and TRBJ1-4, with D hard to call. The CDR3 spans 13 residues. Germline-derived CDR1 and CDR2 are LNHDA and SQIVND (reference sequence). V was pared by 1 base and J by 7 bases, with 7 bases between.

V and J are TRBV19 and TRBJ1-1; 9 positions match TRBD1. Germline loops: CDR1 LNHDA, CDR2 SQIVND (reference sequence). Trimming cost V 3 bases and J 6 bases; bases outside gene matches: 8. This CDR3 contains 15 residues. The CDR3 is CASSILTGGSAEAFF. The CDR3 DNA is TGTGCCAGTAGTATCCTGACAGGGGGTAGCGCTGAAGCTTTCTTT.